This TCR beta chain comes out of a study of blood T cell repertoires in COVID-19. The overall study: Specimens from acute and convalescent COVID-19 originated in the United States, Italy and Spain. Sample material is recorded as cDNA or gDNA derived from T cells, B-cell-depleted T cells, or PBMCs.

As handled by the study authors: Reference gene primer amplification in the assay estimated nucleated cell counts. TCRdb keeps only in-frame clones here, not all; method: immunoSEQ multiplex PCR. V and J calls and clone size follow that table, whereas D and trimming were derived from the DNA. The table lists over 250,000 clones, about 85% of them singletons. The ends lost 3 bases at V and 1 base at J; junction bases unmatched: 4. Germline CDR1 and CDR2: MNHNS and SASEGT. The CDR3 has 16 residues. Sequenced: peripheral blood. The gene calls are TRBV6-1 and TRBJ1-5, with TRBD1 matching 9 bases. The receptor was derived from a human donor in a cohort sampled during active COVID-19. The CDR3 nucleotides are TGTGCCAGCAGTGACGGGACAGGGCAAAGCAATCAGCCCCAGCATTTT. Translated, it gives CASSDGTGQSNQPQHF.